The following is a TCR beta chain sequence with its context. Authors' methods: The assay estimated nucleated cells by amplifying reference gene primers. Only in-frame clones appear in the TCRdb table, and some are missing; sequencing was by immunoSEQ multiplex PCR. V and J calls and clone size are as listed in that table; D and trimming were resolved from the DNA. Of roughly 80,000 clones detected, 83% appear once; the ten largest clones hold over 15%. This sample was taken from a study of blood T cell repertoires in COVID-19. Study background: Some COVID-19 samples were acute and others convalescent; all came from the United States, Italy and Spain. The analysed material was cDNA or gDNA that came from T cells, B-cell-depleted T cells, or PBMCs.

In germline, CDR1 is GTSNPN, CDR2 SVGIG (reference sequence). The V gene end was trimmed by 2 bases and the J gene end by 1 base; junction bases not matched to a gene: 7. CDR3 length equals 15 residues. The sequencing input was peripheral blood. This receptor was obtained from a woman in her fifties or sixties with acute or convalescent COVID-19. This sequence joins TRBV30 and TRBJ1-1; 7 bases map to TRBD1. DNA for the CDR3: TGTGCCTGGAGTCCGACGACAGGGCCGAACACTGAAGCTTTCTTT. Translation: CAWSPTTGPNTEAFF.